The 23 T cell receptor beta chains below come from one sample, sequenced in a study of blood T cells in healthy people across ages. Using a J-beta primer mix together with a sample-barcoded 5' primer, a second PCR was run for about 7 to 12 cycles. TCRdb passed the 5' RACE reads through MiXCR, listing each CDR3 protein once. The sample records 1.5 million to 2 million distinct CDR3 sequences, roughly 30% being singletons. Sample: blood. The receptor source for this set is a woman aged 25-40 years in good health.

This clonotype has just a few counts. The rearrangement joins TRBV7-2 to TRBJ2-4; D is uncertain. Trimming took 1 base from V and 1 from J, leaving 17 bases between them. This CDR3 has 18 residues. Germline CDR1 and CDR2: SGHTA and FQGNSA. In DNA, the CDR3 is TGTGCCAGCAGCTTAGTGTGGCAGGTCAAAACGGCCAAAAACATTCAGTACTTC. Its translation: CASSLVWQVKTAKNIQYF. The whole variable domain, filled in from reference TRBV7-2 and TRBJ2-4, reads GAGVSQSPSNKVTEKGKDVELRCDPISGHTALYWYRQSLGQGLEFLIYFQGNSAPDKSGLPSDRFSAERTGGSVSTLTIQRTQQEDSAVYLCASSLVWQVKTAKNIQYFGAGTRLSVL.

The chain has TRBV20-1 and TRBJ2-5, with D maybe TRBD2 (5 bases). The CDR3 consists of 12 residues. In germline, CDR1 is DFQATT, CDR2 SNEGSKA (reference sequence). The germline V and J ends were trimmed by 4 bases and 3 bases, with 9 bases remaining between them. The CDR3 is CSATAEEETQYF. CDR3 DNA: TGCAGTGCTACAGCGGAAGAAGAGACCCAGTACTTC.

Note on this clonotype: A read error is the likely source, as a far larger clone sits one nucleotide away. The rearrangement joins TRBV7-2 to TRBJ2-3, with 7 bases lining up with TRBD2. The CDR3 length is 13 residues. With V trimmed by 5 bases and J by 2 bases, 1 base remained unmatched. Germline-derived CDR1 and CDR2 are SGHTA and FQGNSA. The CDR3 protein is CASSGTTTDTQYF. The CDR3 region has the DNA TGTGCCAGCAGCGGGACTACCACAGATACGCAGTATTTT. The whole variable domain, filled in from reference TRBV7-2 and TRBJ2-3, reads GAGVSQSPSNKVTEKGKDVELRCDPISGHTALYWYRQSLGQGLEFLIYFQGNSAPDKSGLPSDRFSAERTGGSVSTLTIQRTQQEDSAVYLCASSGTTTDTQYFGPGTRLTVL.

This clonotype showed up just a few times. This chain connects TRBV14 to TRBJ1-1; possible D gene TRBD1, 6 bases. Trimming removed 5 bases from V and 5 bases from J, with 12 bases in between. The germline V gene has CDR1 SGHDN and CDR2 FVKESK. The CDR3 spans 13 residues. The CDR3 here is CASSATTGTEAFF. CDR3 in DNA: TGTGCCAGCAGCGCCACGACAGGAACTGAAGCTTTCTTT.

This clonotype was found many times. Germline and junction disagree at one end, which may indicate a read error. This chain links TRBV4-1 with TRBJ2-7; 8 bases fit TRBD1. Germline V gene lookup returns CDR1 MGHRA and CDR2 YSYEKL. The CDR3 contains 13 residues. In DNA form, the CDR3 reads TGCGCCAACAGCGACGACAGGGGTGGAGAGCAGTACTTC. Amino acids: CANSDDRGGEQYF.

This clonotype has ten or more counts. This chain joins TRBV7-2 and TRBJ2-1; D might be TRBD2 (6 bases). Looked up from germline, CDR1 is SGHTA and CDR2 is FQGNSA. The CDR3 has 13 amino acids. The germline V and J ends were trimmed by 3 bases and 13 bases, with 16 bases remaining between them. For the CDR3, the DNA is TGTGCCAGCAGCTTTAGGGGACTGCGGGGACAGTTCTTC. This gives the protein CASSFRGLRGQFF.

This clonotype has just a few counts. The CDR3 protein is CASSYGTGKSEQYF. CDR3 DNA sequence: TGTGCCAGCAGTTACGGGACAGGGAAAAGCGAGCAGTACTTC. The rearrangement links TRBV5-5 to TRBJ2-7; TRBD1 aligns across 9 bases. The V segment lost 5 bases and the J segment 6 bases; nucleotides outside the gene matches: 9. CDR1 is SGHKS, CDR2 YYEKEE, per germline (reference sequence). The CDR3 extends over 14 amino acids.

This clonotype occurred many times. The chain is built from TRBV2 and TRBJ2-5; 11 nucleotides align to TRBD1. This CDR3 region has 15 residues. J gave up 4 bases and V 8 bases, and 9 bases lay outside the gene matches. The V gene's germline CDR1 is SNHLY and CDR2 FYNNEI. CDR3 sequence (DNA): TGTGCCAGCTCGGAGAGGACAGGGGGCAGAGAGACCCAGTACTTC. Protein product: CASSERTGGRETQYF.

The chain is built from TRBV19 and TRBJ1-1; no reliable D call. Trimming removed 6 bases from V and 5 bases from J, with 7 bases in between. The length of the CDR3 is 11 residues. Per the germline V gene, CDR1 is LNHDA and CDR2 is SQIVND (reference sequence). This chain's CDR3 is CASRRSTEAFF. Here the CDR3 DNA reads TGTGCCAGTAGGAGGAGTACTGAAGCTTTCTTT.

About this clonotype itself: With a much larger clone just one base away, this may be a read error. This chain connects TRBV29-1 to TRBJ2-4; no reliable D call. The tail of the sequence fits TRBJ2-7 better, so the J call may be wrong. Germline V lookup: CDR1 SQVTM, CDR2 ANQGSEA. CDR3 size: 11 residues. The CDR3 bases are TGCAGCGTTGAGAGGTACGACGAGCAGTACTTC. Residues: CSVERYDEQYF.

This clonotype occurred a few times. The chain couples TRBV28 to TRBJ1-2, with D uncertain. This CDR3 has 15 amino acids. Germline lookup yields CDR1 MDHEN and CDR2 SYDVKM. V lost 5 bases, J lost 7 bases, and 20 bases lay in between. The DNA of the CDR3 is TGTGCCAGCAGTCAATGGGCAGTACGACTAAGTGGCTACACCTTC. Protein sequence: CASSQWAVRLSGYTF.

This chain links TRBV20-1 with TRBJ2-2; tentative D call: TRBD1 (5 bases). In germline, CDR1 is DFQATT, CDR2 SNEGSKA (reference sequence). This CDR3 has 15 residues. Trimming took 5 bases from V and 0 from J, leaving 13 bases between them. The CDR3 nucleotides are TGCAGTGCTTGGGGCTCGGTCGCGAACACCGGGGAGCTGTTTTTT. Translated: CSAWGSVANTGELFF.

This clonotype has just a few counts. The rearrangement joins TRBV5-1 to TRBJ2-5; tentatively, D is TRBD1 or TRBD2 (5 bases each). V was clipped by 0 bases and J by 1 base, with 13 bases between them. Germline CDR1 is SGHRS and CDR2 is YFSETQ. This CDR3 spans 16 amino acids. CDR3 sequence: CASSLAWGRGQETQYF. CDR3 nucleotides: TGCGCCAGCAGCTTGGCTTGGGGACGGGGCCAAGAGACCCAGTACTTC.

This clonotype was counted ten times or more. This CDR3 reads CASSSGLAGAVHEQYF. DNA for the CDR3: TGCGCCAGCAGCTCGGGACTAGCGGGAGCGGTACACGAGCAGTACTTC. V usage is TRBV5-1 and J usage is TRBJ2-7; 14 nucleotides align to TRBD2. This CDR3 is 16 amino acids long. J gave up 5 bases and V 3 bases, and 7 bases lay outside the gene matches. Germline V gene lookup returns CDR1 SGHRS and CDR2 YFSETQ.

This chain uses TRBV5-1 with TRBJ1-4, with D possibly TRBD1 on 5 matching bases. V lost 0 bases and J 6 bases, leaving 12 bases between the germline ends. The CDR3 is made up of 15 amino acids. The germline V gene has CDR1 SGHRS and CDR2 YFSETQ. CDR3 sequence: CASSLERGTDEKLFF. CDR3 sequence (DNA): TGCGCCAGCAGCTTGGAACGGGGGACCGATGAAAAACTGTTTTTT.

This clonotype was detected only a few times. This rearrangement joins TRBV2 to TRBJ2-3; the D is unclear. Germline assignment: CDR1 SNHLY and CDR2 FYNNEI. The CDR3 totals 13 residues. The V gene lost 4 bases and the J gene lost 7 bases, with 12 bases spanning the gap. The CDR3 here is CASSASYLNTQYF. DNA of the CDR3: TGTGCCAGCAGTGCGAGCTACTTAAATACGCAGTATTTT. The full variable domain, in which reference TRBV2 and TRBJ2-3 provide the parts outside the CDR3, is EPEVTQTPSHQVTQMGQEVILRCVPISNHLYFYWYRQILGQKVEFLVSFYNNEISEKSEIFDDQFSVERPDGSNFTLKIRSTKLEDSAMYFCASSASYLNTQYFGPGTRLTVL.

J is TRBJ1-4 and V is TRBV10-2; a weak D match, TRBD1 (5 bases). Looked up from germline, CDR1 is WSHSY and CDR2 is SAAADI. Trimming stripped 4 bases from V and 10 bases from J, with 16 bases between. This CDR3 comprises 14 residues. The CDR3 loop is CASSAGIGVGKLFF. Here the CDR3 DNA reads TGCGCCAGCAGTGCAGGGATCGGCGTGGGAAAACTGTTTTTT.

This clonotype came up a few times. The chain joins TRBV21-1 to TRBJ2-1; the listed D gene, TRBD2, was not tested against the DNA. TRBV21-1 is noted as a pseudogene. CDR3 length: 19 residues. This chain's CDR3 is CASSKGSSGIPRNYNEQFF. Here the CDR3 DNA reads TGTGCCAGCAGCAAAGGGTCTAGCGGGATTCCAAGAAACTACAATGAGCAGTTCTTC.

The rearrangement uses TRBV7-2 and TRBJ2-1; the match to TRBD1 covers 12 bases. The CDR3 has 15 residues. Germline assignment: CDR1 SGHTA and CDR2 FQGNSA. Trimming took 5 bases from V and 5 from J; bases not matched to a gene: 4. As DNA, the CDR3 is TGTGCCAGCAGCAGGGACAGGGGGCTCCACAATGAGCAGTTCTTC. Translated: CASSRDRGLHNEQFF.

The chain uses TRBV12-3 or TRBV12-4 and TRBJ1-1; TRBD1 agrees at 7 bases. CDR3 size: 15 residues. V was pared by 0 bases and J by 2 bases, with 3 bases of the junction left unmatched. This CDR3 is CASSLAYRGNTEAFF. CDR3 nucleotide sequence: TGTGCCAGCAGTTTAGCTTACAGGGGAAACACTGAAGCTTTCTTT.

The chain is built from TRBV28 and TRBJ2-3, with TRBD1 as a possible D gene (7 bases). This CDR3 is 13 amino acids long. The V gene's germline CDR1 is MDHEN and CDR2 SYDVKM. Trimming cost V 9 bases and J 7 bases, with 17 bases left between them. The CDR3 coding sequence is TGTGCCAGAACCGACAGGGAGGAAAATACGCAGTATTTT. This codes for CARTDREENTQYF.

This clonotype was seen many times. The CDR3 coding sequence is TGCAGTGCTAGTATGGCTACCGAAGAGACCCAGTACTTC. Protein product: CSASMATEETQYF. The chain couples TRBV20-1 to TRBJ2-5; unclear D gene. Per germline, CDR1 DFQATT and CDR2 SNEGSKA (reference sequence). The CDR3 has 13 amino acids. Trimming took off 3 bases at V and 3 bases at J, with 11 bases between the two ends.

This clonotype was counted at least ten times. CDR3 coding DNA: TGTGCCAGCAGTGATTCGTCGGGCAGAGACCAAGAGACCCAGTACTTC. Residues: CASSDSSGRDQETQYF. The chain has TRBV6-1 and TRBJ2-5; D is unclear. V lost 3 bases to trimming and J lost 0 bases, with 14 bases between them. Germline CDR1 and CDR2: MNHNS and SASEGT. The CDR3 is made up of 16 amino acids.